The TCR beta chain described here comes from a study of metastatic and nonmetastatic thyroid tumors. Study as a whole: A comparison of repertoires was made across blood and tumor or nodule tissue from malignant and benign thyroid patients.

Note on this clone: Antigen specificity is unknown.

Whole-study results and caveats: Malignant thyroid tumors reportedly exceeded benign nodules significantly in TCR beta diversity, with the difference appearing in blood and tumor.

Germline V lookup: CDR1 MNHEY, CDR2 SVGAGI. The CDR3 is made up of 14 amino acids. Trimming left V 4 bases short and J 0 bases short, with 6 bases between. TCRdb re-called clones from the PCR reads using MiXCR. Counted here are approximately 13,000 clones, around a third occurring once; the ten biggest clones make up roughly 25%. Patients underwent thyroid surgery, and none had received any treatment before it. The clonotype was recovered from a female donor with papillary thyroid cancer or a benign thyroid nodule (not recorded which). Some clones in this sample may be carry-over from other donors' samples. The sequenced material came from tumor tissue. The chain carries TRBV6-5 and TRBJ1-4, with D hard to call. The chain's CDR3 is CASSSPATNEKLFF. CDR3 coding DNA: TGTGCCAGCAGTTCCCCTGCAACTAATGAAAAACTGTTTTTT.